This is a list of T cell receptor beta chains from one sample in a study of early T cells in non-severe SARS-CoV-2 infection. TCRdb reprocessed the 5' RACE reads with MiXCR, giving one entry per CDR3 protein. The repertoire holds 60,000 or so distinct CDR3 sequences, with about a tenth as singletons. Material: whole blood. The receptors come from an adult who was a healthcare worker with PCR-confirmed SARS-CoV-2 infection or an uninfected control (not recorded which). CDR3s include the opening cysteine and the closing phenylalanine or tryptophan. A D gene is named only where the DNA matches it firmly. Rows give clone size only sometimes, using once, few, many, or a class for an expanded clone.

d_gene | abundance | j_gene | v_gene | CDR3aa | CDR3nt
TRBD2 | many | TRBJ2-1 | TRBV20-1 | CSARRPRGVNEQFF | TGCAGTGCCCGGAGGCCCCGGGGGGTCAATGAGCAGTTCTTC
NA | many | TRBJ2-7 | TRBV14 | CASRNSGGNHEQYF | TGTGCCAGCAGAAACTCCGGGGGAAATCACGAGCAGTACTTC
NA | NA | TRBJ2-1 | TRBV9 | CASSVAATTRDNEQFF | TGTGCCAGCAGCGTAGCAGCGACGACGAGGGACAATGAGCAGTTCTTC
NA | few | TRBJ2-2 | TRBV19 | CASIPGLHTGELFF | TGTGCCAGTATTCCGGGACTCCACACCGGGGAGCTGTTTTTT
NA | few | TRBJ1-1 | TRBV7-9 | CASSGTAEAFF | TGTGCCAGCAGCGGGACTGCTGAAGCTTTCTTT
TRBD1 | many | TRBJ2-5 | TRBV6-2/TRBV6-3 | CASSRRQGQETQYF | TGTGCCAGCAGTCGGCGACAGGGACAAGAGACCCAGTACTTC
NA | few | TRBJ1-5 | TRBV12-3/TRBV12-4 | CASSLRGWYNQPQHF | TGTGCCAGCAGTTTACGGGGTTGGTACAATCAGCCCCAGCATTTT
NA | NA | TRBJ2-5 | TRBV11-2 | CASSLGRASETQYF | TGTGCCAGCAGCTTAGGCCGAGCGTCGGAGACCCAGTACTTC
NA | many | TRBJ1-1 | TRBV5-6 | CASSWGSWGTEAFF | TGTGCCAGCAGCTGGGGAAGCTGGGGGACTGAAGCTTTCTTT
TRBD1 | NA | TRBJ2-7 | TRBV20-1 | CSARDPGTGVYEQYF | TGCAGTGCTAGAGATCCCGGGACAGGGGTCTACGAGCAGTACTTC
NA | many | TRBJ1-5 | TRBV6-5 | CASSRGTQNQPQHF | TGTGCCAGCAGTCGGGGGACACAAAATCAGCCCCAGCATTTT
NA | many | TRBJ2-5 | TRBV29-1 | CSVEQVQETQYF | TGCAGCGTTGAACAGGTTCAAGAGACCCAGTACTTC
NA | many | TRBJ2-3 | TRBV6-2/TRBV6-3 | CASSYSETDTQYF | TGTGCCAGCAGTTACTCGGAAACAGATACGCAGTATTTT
NA | many | TRBJ2-3 | TRBV7-9 | CASSLGADTQYF | TGTGCCAGCAGCTTAGGAGCAGATACGCAGTATTTT
NA | NA | TRBJ1-1 | TRBV29-1 | CSVGAGANTEAFF | TGCAGCGTTGGGGCAGGGGCGAACACTGAAGCTTTCTTT